These 7 T cell receptor beta chains came from one sample sequenced in a study of blood T cell repertoires in COVID-19. Sequencing was performed with immunoSEQ multiplex PCR; in TCRdb, only in-frame clones are kept and a portion is missing. Of just under 350,000 clones listed, around 86% are singletons. The sequencing sample was made of peripheral blood. The receptors derive from a woman in her fifties or sixties with COVID-19, enrolled during active disease.

The chain is built from TRBV29-1 and TRBJ1-2; 10 bases match TRBD1. The CDR3 runs to 13 residues. V dropped 7 bases and J dropped 5; count of bases not matched to a gene: 7. The germline CDR1 and CDR2 sequences are SQVTM and ANQGSEA. CDR3 nucleotides: TGCAGCGCGGGACAGGGGACCTCGTATGGCTACACCTTC. Residues: CSAGQGTSYGYTF.

Here the CDR3 DNA reads TGTGCCACCAGCAGAGATAGGCGGTCTAATGAAAAACTGTTTTTT. Amino acids: CATSRDRRSNEKLFF. The chain employs TRBV15 and TRBJ1-4; D unclear. V lost 0 bases, J lost 3 bases, and 8 bases lay in between. CDR3 length: 15 residues. CDR1 and CDR2 from the germline V gene are LNHNV and YYDKDF (reference sequence).

The J gene is TRBJ1-6, the V gene TRBV18; 7 bases are shared with TRBD1. V dropped 3 bases and J dropped 4; count of bases not matched to a gene: 12. CDR3 length: 18 amino acids. From germline, CDR1 is KGHSH and CDR2 LQKENI. DNA for the CDR3: TGTGCCAGCTCACCTGCCATTACGACAGGGACGTATAATTCACCCCTCCACTTT. Encoded protein: CASSPAITTGTYNSPLHF.

This clone was counted a single time. The chain has TRBV27 and TRBJ2-7, with 12 positions matching TRBD2. CDR1 MNHEY and CDR2 SMNVEV come from the germline V gene (reference sequence). The CDR3 length is 13 residues. V was pared by 10 bases and J by 5 bases, with 6 bases of the junction left unmatched. In DNA, the CDR3 is TGTGCCACCGGGACTAGCGGGTTCCACGAGCAGTACTTC. This encodes CATGTSGFHEQYF.

The chain employs TRBV29-1 and TRBJ2-1; tentative D call: TRBD2 (5 bases). Trimming took off 6 bases at V and 0 bases at J, with 24 bases between the two ends. Per germline, CDR1 SQVTM and CDR2 ANQGSEA. The CDR3 is 18 amino acids. Here the CDR3 DNA reads TGCAGCGTAGAAAGGGAAGATAGCGCCTGGAGCTCCTACAATGAGCAGTTCTTC. This translates into CSVEREDSAWSSYNEQFF.

This clone was recorded once. V and J are TRBV3-1 (or the pseudogene TRBV3-2) and TRBJ1-1, with D perhaps TRBD1 (6 bases). With 2 bases removed from V and 6 bases from J, the gap between germline ends came to 10 bases. There are 13 residues in the CDR3. Germline loops: CDR1 LGHDT, CDR2 YNNKEL (reference sequence). In nucleotides, the CDR3 is TGTGCCAGCAGCCAACAGGGGTATCCTGAAGCTTTCTTT. This gives the protein CASSQQGYPEAFF.

The rearrangement joins TRBV7-9 to TRBJ2-1, with TRBD2 matching over 12 bases. The CDR3 has 19 residues. The trim removed 3 bases at V and 6 bases at J, leaving 15 bases unmatched. Germline V gene sequence: CDR1 SEHNR, CDR2 FQNEAQ (reference sequence). The CDR3 sequence: CASSFSLLRGLAGPNEQFF. The CDR3 DNA is TGTGCCAGCAGCTTTAGTCTTCTGCGAGGACTAGCGGGACCCAATGAGCAGTTCTTC. The full variable domain, with the rest looked up from reference TRBV7-9 and TRBJ2-1, is DTGVSQNPRHKITKRGQNVTFRCDPISEHNRLYWYRQTLGQGPEFLTYFQNEAQLEKSRLLSDRFSAERPKGSFSTLEIQRTEQGDSAMYLCASSFSLLRGLAGPNEQFFGPGTRLTVL.